This is a list of T cell receptor beta chains from one sample in a study of cytomegalovirus exposure and HLA in healthy donors. The data were produced by immunoSEQ multiplex PCR, yet TCRdb's version contains in-frame clones alone and is incomplete. The profile shows 200,000 or so clones, less than 90% of them singletons. Sequencing was done on a sample of PBMCs. The receptors here all came from a boy aged 5-17 years in good health and CMV-seronegative. Both conserved end residues are part of each CDR3. A D gene is named only where the DNA matches it firmly. Size is stated for part of the rows, as once, few or many counts, or as a class when the clone is expanded.

v_gene	abundance	d_gene	j_gene	CDR3aa	CDR3nt
TRBV4-2	.	.	TRBJ1-2	CASSQVDRDSERGYTF	TGTGCCAGCAGCCAAGTCGACCGGGACTCAGAGAGGGGCTACACCTTC
TRBV5-4	.	.	TRBJ2-5	CASSSLETQYF	TGTGCCAGCAGCTCCCTTGAGACCCAGTACTTC
TRBV10-3	.	TRBD2	TRBJ2-1	CAISSGLAPSVYNEQFF	TGTGCCATCAGTTCGGGACTAGCGCCTTCCGTTTACAATGAGCAGTTCTTC
TRBV18	.	.	TRBJ2-7	CASSPVAHEQYF	TGTGCCAGCTCACCAGTAGCCCACGAGCAGTACTTC
TRBV10-3	.	.	TRBJ2-7	CAISDPKRVTYEQYF	TGTGCCATCAGTGACCCCAAGCGGGTGACGTACGAGCAGTACTTC
TRBV9	.	.	TRBJ2-2	CASSRGTRELFF	TGTGCCAGCAGCAGAGGAACCAGGGAGCTGTTTTTT
TRBV5-1	few	TRBD1	TRBJ1-6	CPIRRGLILQYNSPLHF	TGCCCCATTCGTAGGGGGCTAATCCTTCAATATAATTCACCCCTCCACTTT
TRBV6-5	.	.	TRBJ2-7	CASGLDGYEQYF	TGTGCCAGCGGACTGGACGGCTACGAGCAGTACTTC
TRBV19	.	.	TRBJ2-7	CASSIGQGSGYEQYF	TGTGCCAGTAGTATAGGGCAGGGATCCGGCTACGAGCAGTACTTC
TRBV10-2	.	TRBD1	TRBJ1-4	CASSVLGTGEEKLFF	TGCGCCAGCAGTGTATTGGGGACAGGGGAAGAAAAACTGTTTTTT
TRBV5-1	.	TRBD1	TRBJ1-1	CASSSAGQGTEAFF	TGCGCCAGCAGCTCGGCTGGACAGGGGACTGAAGCTTTCTTT
TRBV5-1	few	.	TRBJ1-4	CASSLGAGVGEKLFF	TGCGCCAGCAGCTTGGGTGCCGGGGTGGGTGAAAAACTGTTTTTT
TRBV4-3	once	TRBD2	TRBJ2-5	CASSQVWLAGGEQETQYF	TGCGCCAGCAGCCAAGTATGGCTAGCGGGGGGGGAGCAAGAGACCCAGTACTTC
TRBV28	.	.	TRBJ2-5	CASSQSGLLKTQYF	TGTGCCAGCAGTCAATCGGGATTATTAAAGACCCAGTACTTC
TRBV27	.	.	TRBJ1-5	CASNLRGGQPQHF	TGTGCCAGCAACCTCAGGGGCGGTCAGCCCCAGCATTTT
TRBV10-3	.	.	TRBJ1-4	CAISDRAEEKLFF	TGTGCCATCAGTGACAGGGCGGAAGAAAAACTGTTTTTT
TRBV5-3	.	.	TRBJ1-5	CARSYREPQHF	TGTGCCAGAAGCTACAGGGAGCCCCAGCATTTT
TRBV5-6	.	.	TRBJ1-1	CASSWHRAPRLDTEAFF	TGTGCCAGCAGCTGGCACAGGGCCCCTAGGTTGGACACTGAAGCTTTCTTT
TRBV9	.	.	TRBJ2-7	CASSVEGGLPTEQYF	TGTGCCAGCAGCGTAGAGGGAGGACTTCCTACCGAGCAGTACTTC
TRBV12-5	.	TRBD1	TRBJ2-1	CASGGGQGKTYEQFF	TGTGCTAGTGGAGGGGGACAGGGGAAGACGTATGAGCAGTTCTTC
TRBV9	.	.	TRBJ1-1	CASSRGSLSTEAFF	TGTGCCAGCAGTAGAGGGAGCTTGAGCACTGAAGCTTTCTTT
TRBV6-1	.	.	TRBJ1-3	CATRQTSGNTIYF	TGTGCCACCAGACAGACCTCTGGAAACACCATATATTTT
TRBV2	.	TRBD2	TRBJ2-7	CASSGTSGAHEQYF	TGTGCCAGCAGTGGGACTAGCGGGGCCCACGAGCAGTACTTC
TRBV5-1	.	.	TRBJ2-3	CASSLISGTDTQYF	TGCGCCAGCAGCTTGATCTCCGGCACAGATACGCAGTATTTT
TRBV7-9	once	.	TRBJ1-1	CSSRSPTMNTEAFF	TGTTCCAGCAGATCCCCCACTATGAACACTGAAGCTTTCTTT
TRBV18	.	TRBD1	TRBJ1-1	CASSSPGQGVSTEAFF	TGTGCCAGCTCATCCCCGGGACAGGGTGTGAGCACTGAAGCTTTCTTT
TRBV6-6	.	TRBD2	TRBJ2-1	CASSYGKRGGREQFF	TGTGCCAGCAGTTATGGAAAGCGGGGGGGCCGCGAGCAGTTCTTC
TRBV28	.	TRBD1	TRBJ2-1	CASSPDYGTGRDEQFF	TGTGCCAGCAGCCCTGACTACGGGACAGGGCGGGATGAGCAGTTCTTC
TRBV28	.	TRBD1	TRBJ2-5	CASSRQGVETQYF	TGTGCCAGCAGCCGACAGGGAGTTGAGACCCAGTACTTC
TRBV30	.	TRBD2	TRBJ2-2	CAWGTSGTGELFF	TGTGCCTGGGGGACTAGCGGCACCGGGGAGCTGTTTTTT
TRBV7-9	.	.	TRBJ2-7	CASSLEAGTYEQYF	TGTGCCAGCAGCTTAGAAGCAGGTACCTACGAGCAGTACTTC
TRBV7-6	.	TRBD2	TRBJ2-7	CASSPELAGGTLTYEQYF	TGTGCCAGCAGCCCGGAACTAGCGGGAGGGACCCTCACCTACGAGCAGTACTTC
TRBV4-2	few	TRBD2	TRBJ2-7	CASSQGLAGGYEQYF	TGTGCCAGCAGCCAAGGACTAGCGGGAGGGTACGAGCAGTACTTC
TRBV19	.	TRBD1	TRBJ2-1	CASQTGGYNEQFF	TGTGCCAGTCAGACAGGGGGATACAATGAGCAGTTCTTC
TRBV13	once	TRBD2	TRBJ2-5	CASIRRGTSGDFSRKTQYF	TGTGCCAGCATCAGGAGGGGAACTAGCGGGGATTTCTCTAGGAAGACCCAGTACTTC
TRBV5-1	.	.	TRBJ2-5	CASSPTPRGMIETQYF	TGCGCCAGCAGCCCCACGCCCCGGGGTATGATAGAGACCCAGTACTTC
TRBV6-4	.	.	TRBJ2-2	CASSETGVDTGELFF	TGTGCCAGCAGTGAAACGGGAGTAGACACCGGGGAGCTGTTTTTT
TRBV15	.	TRBD1	TRBJ2-1	CATSRRTGENEQFF	TGTGCCACCAGCAGACGGACAGGGGAGAATGAGCAGTTCTTC
TRBV19	.	.	TRBJ2-1	CASSMSAGGNEQFF	TGTGCCAGTAGTATGTCAGCAGGAGGCAATGAGCAGTTCTTC
TRBV7-3	.	.	TRBJ2-6	CASSSPGRSGANVLTF	TGTGCCAGCAGCTCCCCCGGTCGCTCTGGGGCCAACGTCCTGACTTTC
TRBV5-4	.	.	TRBJ2-6	CASSLGISSARSGANVLTF	TGTGCCAGCAGCTTAGGAATTAGCTCGGCCCGCTCTGGGGCCAACGTCCTGACTTTC
TRBV28	.	.	TRBJ2-7	CASRTYQGLAYEQYF	TGTGCCAGCAGGACCTATCAGGGGTTGGCCTACGAGCAGTACTTC
TRBV4-1	.	TRBD1	TRBJ2-1	CASSHSLPGGPDEQFF	TGCGCCAGCAGCCATTCGCTCCCAGGGGGTCCAGATGAGCAGTTCTTC
TRBV5-6	.	.	TRBJ1-1	CASSSLDRPNTEAFF	TGTGCCAGCAGCTCCCTCGACAGACCGAACACTGAAGCTTTCTTT
TRBV30	once	.	TRBJ2-6	CAWQIWSGSGANVLTF	TGTGCCTGGCAAATTTGGAGTGGCTCTGGGGCCAACGTCCTGACTTTC
TRBV7-2	.	.	TRBJ2-3	CASSLQQGPDTQYF	TGTGCCAGCAGCTTACAACAGGGCCCAGATACGCAGTATTTT
TRBV4-1	once	TRBD2	TRBJ2-1	CASSVTGGEQFF	TGCGCCAGCAGCGTAACGGGGGGTGAGCAGTTCTTC
TRBV2	.	TRBD1	TRBJ1-5	CASSDIRTGYSNQPQHF	TGTGCCAGCAGTGACATTAGGACAGGGTATAGCAATCAGCCCCAGCATTTT
TRBV11-1	.	.	TRBJ1-1	CASSLAGRANTEAFF	TGTGCCAGCAGCTTAGCAGGGAGGGCGAACACTGAAGCTTTCTTT
TRBV28	once	TRBD1	TRBJ2-7	CASSLGQGASYEQYF	TGTGCCAGCAGTTTAGGACAGGGGGCTTCCTACGAGCAGTACTTC
TRBV6-1	once	.	TRBJ1-1	CASLNHRANTEAFF	TGTGCCAGCCTTAACCACAGGGCGAACACTGAAGCTTTCTTT